The 14 T cell receptor beta chains below were found in one sample sequenced in a study of blood T cell repertoires in COVID-19. Data came from immunoSEQ multiplex PCR; TCRdb stores just in-frame clones and leaves some out. The sample shows a few hundred thousand clones, around 90% of them seen only once. Sequences were obtained from peripheral blood. The source of these receptors is a man older than 75 with acute or convalescent COVID-19.

The chain joins TRBV19 to TRBJ1-5; a weak D match, TRBD1 (5 bases). Trimming left V 7 bases short and J 2 bases short, with 12 bases between. The CDR3 extends over 14 amino acids. Germline lookup yields CDR1 LNHDA and CDR2 SQIVND (reference sequence). The CDR3 sequence is CASTLDSRNQPQHF. The CDR3 DNA reads TGTGCCAGTACCCTTGACAGCCGCAATCAGCCCCAGCATTTT. Complete variable domain (other parts from reference TRBV19 and TRBJ1-5): DGGITQSPKYLFRKEGQNVTLSCEQNLNHDAMYWYRQDPGQGLRLIYYSQIVNDFQKGDIAEGYSVSREKKESFPLTVTSAQKNPTAFYLCASTLDSRNQPQHFGDGTRLSIL.

The chain has TRBV10-3 and TRBJ2-3; 7 bases agree with TRBD2. The J segment lost 2 bases and the V segment lost 3 bases, leaving 11 bases of the junction unmatched. Germline values: CDR1 ENHRY, CDR2 SYGVKD. The CDR3 length is 17 residues. CDR3 DNA: TGTGCCATCAGTGATAGGGGCGGGGGTCAGGACACAGATACGCAGTATTTT. Amino acids: CAISDRGGGQDTDTQYF.

The V gene is TRBV5-1, the J gene TRBJ1-3; D is perhaps TRBD1 (6 bases). The CDR3 extends over 17 amino acids. V gave up 4 bases and J gave up 0 bases, with 17 bases separating them. Germline V gene lookup returns CDR1 SGHRS and CDR2 YFSETQ. The CDR3 nucleotides read TGCGCCAGCAGCCCGGGAGGGGGGCCCTACTCTGGAAACACCATATATTTT. Protein product: CASSPGGGPYSGNTIYF.

V usage is TRBV25-1 and J usage is TRBJ2-2, with D possibly being TRBD2 (7 bases). The CDR3 consists of 15 residues. Trimming cost V 2 bases and J 5 bases, with 12 bases left between them. Germline V gene sequence: CDR1 MGHDK, CDR2 SYGVNS. As DNA, the CDR3 is TGTGCCAGCAGTGAAGGGGGGGCCCGAACCGGGGAGCTGTTTTTT. Its protein is CASSEGGARTGELFF.

The genes are TRBV10-3 and TRBJ1-2; 7 bases fit TRBD1. With 5 bases clipped from V and 6 bases from J, the junction kept 6 bases outside the gene matches. This CDR3 comprises 13 residues. Germline-derived CDR1 and CDR2 are ENHRY and SYGVKD. The CDR3 DNA reads as TGTGCCATCAGTCCTACAGGGGTAAATGGCTACACCTTC. Translation: CAISPTGVNGYTF.

The chain couples TRBV7-9 to TRBJ1-4, with TRBD1 as a possible D gene (6 bases). Germline loops: CDR1 SEHNR, CDR2 FQNEAQ (reference sequence). The CDR3 is 13 residues long. The DNA for the CDR3 is TGTGCGCTAGCGGGGACATCTAATGAAAAACTGTTTTTT. Its translation: CALAGTSNEKLFF.

The chain joins TRBV6-5 to TRBJ2-7; the match to TRBD1 covers 8 bases. V dropped 4 bases and J dropped 2; count of bases not matched to a gene: 10. CDR3 length equals 16 residues. In germline, CDR1 is MNHEY, CDR2 SVGAGI. The DNA for the CDR3 is TGTGCCAGCAGTTCCCTCGGTAGGGACAGGACCTACGAGCAGTACTTC. It translates to CASSSLGRDRTYEQYF.

The chain carries TRBV7-8 and TRBJ2-3; no firm D call. With 5 bases removed from V and 0 bases from J, the gap between germline ends came to 15 bases. The CDR3 loop spans 16 amino acids. Germline V gives CDR1 SGHVS, CDR2 FQNEAQ. The CDR3 region has the DNA TGTGCCAGCAGCCCTGTGCGGCAGCAGAGCACAGATACGCAGTATTTT. Translation: CASSPVRQQSTDTQYF.

V gene TRBV5-5 combines with J gene TRBJ1-2; possible D gene TRBD1, 5 bases. CDR1 and CDR2 from the germline V gene are SGHKS and YYEKEE (reference sequence). The CDR3 has 14 residues. Trimming cost V 1 base and J 6 bases, with 13 bases left between them. As DNA, the CDR3 is TGTGCCAGCAGCTTGAGTAGCAGGGAGGATGGCTACACCTTC. This gives the protein CASSLSSREDGYTF.

This sequence joins TRBV6-2 or TRBV6-3 and TRBJ1-6; TRBD1 matches 8 bases. CDR3 length: 14 amino acids. Per the germline V gene, CDR1 is MNHEY and CDR2 is SVGEGT. J lost 10 bases, V lost 5 bases, and 7 bases had no gene match. The CDR3 is CASSTTGVRSPLHF. The CDR3 coding sequence is TGTGCCAGCAGTACGACAGGGGTCAGATCACCCCTCCACTTT.

The gene calls are TRBV27 and TRBJ1-6, with D possibly TRBD1 on 5 matching bases. The germline V gene encodes CDR1 MNHEY and CDR2 SMNVEV (reference sequence). V was cut by 8 bases and J by 0 bases, with 11 bases left in between. This CDR3 is 15 amino acids long. The CDR3 bases are TGTGCCAGCGGACACGGGAGCTCCTATAATTCACCCCTCCACTTT. As protein: CASGHGSSYNSPLHF.

This clone occurred once. This sequence joins TRBV21-1 and TRBJ2-1; the table calls TRBD1, which could not be checked here. TRBV21-1 counts as a pseudogene. The CDR3 is 13 residues long. CDR3 sequence: CASCSAGLIKQFF. Here the CDR3 DNA reads TGTGCCAGCTGCTCTGCAGGTTTAATCAAGCAGTTCTTC.

V and J are TRBV5-4 and TRBJ1-3; D uncertain. V shed 0 bases and J shed 0 bases, with 4 bases lying between them. The CDR3 has 14 residues. Germline CDR1 reads SGHNT; CDR2 reads YYREEE (reference sequence). CDR3: CASSLVGSGNTIYF. The DNA of the CDR3 is TGTGCCAGCAGCTTGGTCGGCTCTGGAAACACCATATATTTT.

This chain joins TRBV12-3 or TRBV12-4 and TRBJ1-5; weak D call: TRBD1 (5 bases). This CDR3 has 12 amino acids. Trimming took off 7 bases at V and 7 bases at J, with 11 bases between the two ends. CDR3 bases: TGTGCCAGCACCCTGGGGGGACAGCCCCAGCATTTT. It yields the protein CASTLGGQPQHF.